This T cell receptor beta chain was sequenced for a study of blood T cell repertoires in COVID-19. Turning to the study itself: The samples span acute and convalescent COVID-19 from the United States, Italy and Spain.

In the original analysis: How many nucleated cells were present was estimated from reference gene primer amplification. The assay was immunoSEQ multiplex PCR, and TCRdb's table has in-frame clones only and misses some. Clone size and V and J calls were adopted from that table, with D and trimming inferred from the DNA. The sample includes 120,000 or so clones, 84% seen only once; the top ten take approximately 13%. This receptor was taken from a woman aged 25 to 39 who had recovered from COVID-19. The sequenced material came from peripheral blood.

This chain's CDR3 is CSVHLARTGITDTQYF. In nucleotides, the CDR3 is TGCAGCGTCCACCTTGCCCGGACAGGAATTACAGATACGCAGTATTTT. The chain carries TRBV29-1 and TRBJ2-3, with TRBD1 matching over 7 bases. Losses at the gene ends were 6 bases for V and 3 bases for J; bases not matched to a gene: 15. The CDR3 is made up of 16 amino acids. CDR1 and CDR2 from the germline V gene are SQVTM and ANQGSEA.